A single sample gave rise to the 4 T cell receptor beta chains below, sequenced in a study of control samples from healthy donors and cancer patients. Sequencing was performed with immunoSEQ multiplex PCR; in TCRdb, only in-frame clones are kept and a portion is missing. The table lists about 160,000 clones, 92% of them singletons. The sequencing input was blood. These receptors originate from a woman in her 30s in good health.

This chain uses TRBV11-2 with TRBJ1-2, with a tentative D call TRBD1 (5 bases). There are 14 residues in the CDR3. Germline V gene sequence: CDR1 SGHAT, CDR2 FQNNGV. The V end lost 3 bases, the J end lost 5 bases, and 13 bases lay between the germline ends. The CDR3: CASSLGSGPYGYTF. CDR3 bases: TGTGCCAGCAGCTTGGGGTCGGGACCTTATGGCTACACCTTC.

The V call is TRBV3-1 (or the pseudogene TRBV3-2), the J call TRBJ1-3; possibly TRBD1 for D (5 bases). Germline V gene lookup returns CDR1 LGHDT and CDR2 YNNKEL (reference sequence). This CDR3 contains 17 residues. Trimming left V 4 bases short and J 2 bases short, with 18 bases between. Written as DNA, the CDR3 is TGTGCCAGCAGCCCTTTTAGCCCCGGGGCCACTGGAAACACCATATATTTT. It specifies CASSPFSPGATGNTIYF.

This clone was counted a single time. The chain links TRBV7-2 to TRBJ1-1, with a tentative D call TRBD1 (5 bases). The germline V gene has CDR1 SGHTA and CDR2 FQGNSA. This CDR3 is 15 amino acids long. Deletions cut 4 bases from V and 1 base from J, with 13 bases between. CDR3 in DNA: TGTGCCAGCAGCTCCAGTCGGAGGGGGAACACTGAAGCTTTCTTT. It translates to CASSSSRRGNTEAFF.

The chain employs TRBV19 and TRBJ2-2, with a possible D match to TRBD1 (6 bases). Germline-derived CDR1 and CDR2 are LNHDA and SQIVND (reference sequence). V lost 9 bases and J lost 5, with 19 bases in between. This CDR3 comprises 15 residues. The CDR3 DNA sequence: TGTGCCAGCCGAAATGTGGGGGCGCGAACCGGGGAGCTGTTTTTT. This sequence encodes CASRNVGARTGELFF.